The sequence of this T cell receptor beta chain was determined in a study of Ad26.COV2.S vaccination and SARS-CoV-2 variants. Study findings and constraints: Analyses that measured TCR breadth and depth may have underestimated total T cell responses.

Produced via immunoSEQ multiplex PCR; TCRdb's table is partial and in-frame only. The table shows fewer than 800,000 clones, with around 89% occurring only once. Germline CDR1 reads SNHLY; CDR2 reads FYNNEI. The junction had 7 bases not matched to a gene; V was cut back by 8 bases and J by 6 bases. The CDR3 spans 14 residues. Sample treatment: roughly 18 received Ad26.COV2.S at low or high dose, single or two shots; a few received placebo; per-sample allocation not given. Samples were taken on day 63 after the first vaccine or placebo injection. Comment on this clone: Its antigen is not known.

This specimen was peripheral blood, taken in a trial of Ad26.COV2.S vaccine versus placebo. The sequence derives from a person between 18 and 65 years old who received the Ad26.COV2.S COVID-19 vaccine or a placebo. V usage is TRBV2 and J usage is TRBJ2-1; 10 bases are shared with TRBD2. The DNA for the CDR3 is TGTGCCAGCGCCTTGACTAGCGGGCGCAATGAGCAGTTCTTC. Translation gives CASALTSGRNEQFF.